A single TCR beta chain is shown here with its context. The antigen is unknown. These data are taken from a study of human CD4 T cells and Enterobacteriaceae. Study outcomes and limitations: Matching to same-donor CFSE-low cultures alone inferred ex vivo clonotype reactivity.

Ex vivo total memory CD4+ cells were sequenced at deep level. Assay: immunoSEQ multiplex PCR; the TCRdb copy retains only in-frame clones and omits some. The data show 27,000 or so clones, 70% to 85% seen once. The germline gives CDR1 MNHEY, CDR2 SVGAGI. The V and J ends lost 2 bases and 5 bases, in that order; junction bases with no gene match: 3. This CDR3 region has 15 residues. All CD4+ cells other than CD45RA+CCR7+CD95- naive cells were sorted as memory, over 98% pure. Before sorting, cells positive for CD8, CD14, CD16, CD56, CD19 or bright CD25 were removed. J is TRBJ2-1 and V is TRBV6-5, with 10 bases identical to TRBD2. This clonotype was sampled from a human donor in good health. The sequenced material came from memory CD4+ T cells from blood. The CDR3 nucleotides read TGTGCCAGCAGTTACAGTCTAGCGGGAGACAATGAGCAGTTCTTC. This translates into CASSYSLAGDNEQFF.